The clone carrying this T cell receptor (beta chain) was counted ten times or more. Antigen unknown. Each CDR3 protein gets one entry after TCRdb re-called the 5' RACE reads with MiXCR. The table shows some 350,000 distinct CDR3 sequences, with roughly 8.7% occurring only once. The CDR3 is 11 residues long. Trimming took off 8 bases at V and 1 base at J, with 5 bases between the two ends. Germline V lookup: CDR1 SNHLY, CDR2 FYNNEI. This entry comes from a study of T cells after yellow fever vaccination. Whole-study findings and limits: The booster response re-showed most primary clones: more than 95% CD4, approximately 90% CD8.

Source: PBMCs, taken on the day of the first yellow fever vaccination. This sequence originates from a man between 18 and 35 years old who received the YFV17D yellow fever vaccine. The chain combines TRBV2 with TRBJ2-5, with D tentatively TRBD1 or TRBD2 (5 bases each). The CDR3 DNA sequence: TGTGCCAGCGGGGGCCAAGAGACCCAGTACTTC. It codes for CASGGQETQYF.